The entry below describes one T cell receptor beta chain. Sequencing used immunoSEQ multiplex PCR; TCRdb keeps in-frame clones, though not all of them. Of around 1.4 million clones in the sample, approximately 98.5% were seen once. V lost 7 bases, J lost 7 bases, and 9 bases stayed unmatched. This CDR3 is built from 14 residues. Germline CDR1 is LGHNA and CDR2 is YNFKEQ. This entry comes from a study of shared clonotypes between healthy human individuals. Sequencing input: naive CD4+ T cells sorted from blood. Subset in this sample: CD45RA+ positively selected. The source of this sequence is a young man in good health. The chain combines TRBV4-2 with TRBJ2-1, with 8 bases that match TRBD2. CDR3 protein: CASTPPGRGNEQFF. Written as DNA, the CDR3 is TGTGCCAGCACCCCTCCCGGGAGGGGAAATGAGCAGTTCTTC.